This record concerns one T cell receptor beta chain sequence. The junction and the germline gene differ at one end; a read error may be behind it. Next came a second PCR, run for roughly 6 to 11 cycles, which used a sample-barcoded 5' primer along with a J-beta primer mix. MiXCR was run by TCRdb on the 5' RACE reads, yielding one entry per CDR3 protein. The profile shows hundreds of thousands of distinct CDR3 sequences, roughly a quarter of them singletons. This record comes from a study of blood T cells in healthy people across ages. Separately, the same data were catalogued under a study of T cells of mothers and their children. That study adds: A few healthy Caucasian mothers gave samples, and so did their six children.

Input material: blood. This sequence originates from a boy between 2 and 10 years old in good health.

CDR3 in DNA: TGTGCCAGTAGTACGACCGGGAGGGGTGGCTACGCCTTC. Amino acids: CASSTTGRGGYAF. The chain recombines TRBV19 with TRBJ1-2; TRBD1 might be the D (5 bases). The CDR3 is 13 amino acids. Germline V lookup: CDR1 LNHDA, CDR2 SQIVND (reference sequence).